This T cell receptor beta chain was profiled in a study of blood T cell repertoires in COVID-19. CDR3 length: 15 amino acids. The germline V gene has CDR1 MNHEY and CDR2 SMNVEV (reference sequence). V dropped 4 bases and J dropped 4 bases, with 16 bases sitting between them. Clones were read by immunoSEQ multiplex PCR, and TCRdb kept only the in-frame ones, dropping some. The sample records tens of thousands of clones, approximately 80% being singletons. The rearrangement joins TRBV27 to TRBJ1-1; D may be TRBD1 (5 bases). Sequenced material: peripheral blood. The clonotype comes from a man between 60 and 75 years old in a cohort sampled during active COVID-19. The DNA for the CDR3 is TGTGCCAGCAGTTATCGGGGGGTGAGAGGCACTGAAGCTTTCTTT. Translated: CASSYRGVRGTEAFF.